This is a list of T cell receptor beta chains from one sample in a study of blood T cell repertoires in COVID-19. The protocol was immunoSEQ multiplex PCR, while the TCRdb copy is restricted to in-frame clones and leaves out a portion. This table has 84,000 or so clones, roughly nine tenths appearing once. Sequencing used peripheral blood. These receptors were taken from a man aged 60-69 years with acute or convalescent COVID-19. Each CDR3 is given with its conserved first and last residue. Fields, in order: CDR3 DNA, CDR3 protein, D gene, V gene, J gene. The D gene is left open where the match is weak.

TGTGCCAGCAGCCAGACATCGATCGAAGGGGTACTCTATGGCTACACCTTC	CASSQTSIEGVLYGYTF	NA	TRBV3-1/TRBV3-2	TRBJ1-2
TGCAGCGTTACGATCGGGACGGGGGGATTCTATGGCTACACCTTC	CSVTIGTGGFYGYTF	NA	TRBV29-1	TRBJ1-2
TGTGCCAGCAGGCTCGGGGGAAGACTGAACACTGAAGCTTTCTTT	CASRLGGRLNTEAFF	NA	TRBV6-5	TRBJ1-1
TGTGCCAGTAGTGGGACTAGCGGGGACCTCTCCTACGAGCAGTACTTC	CASSGTSGDLSYEQYF	TRBD2	TRBV19	TRBJ2-7
TGTGCCTGGAACTCAGGGGGCGCGCGAAACACCATATATTTT	CAWNSGGARNTIYF	TRBD1	TRBV30	TRBJ1-3
TGTGCCAGCAGTTACCTACAGCTTTACAATGAGCAGTTCTTC	CASSYLQLYNEQFF	NA	TRBV6-2/TRBV6-3	TRBJ2-1
TGTGCCAGCTGCCCGAGGGGGCGCGACAAAAACATTCAGTACTTC	CASCPRGRDKNIQYF	TRBD1	TRBV11-2	TRBJ2-4
TGTGCCAGCAGTCCCGGACAGGGAAGTAATCAGCCCCAGCATTTT	CASSPGQGSNQPQHF	TRBD1	TRBV9	TRBJ1-5
TGTGCCAGCAGTCTTGGACAGGGGGCTAACTATGGCTACACCTTC	CASSLGQGANYGYTF	TRBD1	TRBV9	TRBJ1-2
TGCGCCAGCAGCTTAGAGTCAGGGAATGAAAAACTGTTTTTT	CASSLESGNEKLFF	NA	TRBV5-1	TRBJ1-4
TGTGCTAGTGGTTTTCGGGGAACTCTCAATGAAAAACTGTTTTTT	CASGFRGTLNEKLFF	NA	TRBV12-5	TRBJ1-4
TGCGCCAGCAGTCAAAAGATGCGGGCGGACTATGGCTACACCTTC	CASSQKMRADYGYTF	NA	TRBV23-1	TRBJ1-2
TGTGCCATCAGTGGGACAGGGGTTGGTGAAGGCCAGCATTTT	CAISGTGVGEGQHF	TRBD1	TRBV10-3	TRBJ1-5
TGCGCCAGCAGCAGAGCGGGGGGGCTCTACGAGCAGTACTTC	CASSRAGGLYEQYF	TRBD2	TRBV5-1	TRBJ2-7
TGCAGCGTTGGGACTAGCGCTGGGGGGGGGTTCTTC	CSVGTSAGGGFF	TRBD2	TRBV29-1	TRBJ2-1
TGTGCCAGCAGCTTAGCACTTGCAAGGGACTTCACAGATACGCAGTATTTT	CASSLALARDFTDTQYF	NA	TRBV7-8	TRBJ2-3
TGTGCCAGCAGCGGGCCTCATCGGCCCCAGCATTTT	CASSGPHRPQHF	NA	TRBV5-4	TRBJ1-5
TGTGCCAGCAGCTTGGGCCCCCCAAGCGGGGGCATACAGAAGACCCAGTACTTC	CASSLGPPSGGIQKTQYF	TRBD2	TRBV5-4	TRBJ2-5
TGCGCCAGCAGCCAAGATTGGCAGGGGGCGGCTAAGGCTTTCTTT	CASSQDWQGAAKAFF	TRBD1	TRBV4-3	TRBJ1-1
TGCGCCAGCAGCCCCGCGACAGGCAACTATGGCTACACCTTC	CASSPATGNYGYTF	NA	TRBV4-3	TRBJ1-2